The TCR beta chain described here comes from a study of blood T cell repertoires in COVID-19 (dated by TCRdb to 2018 to 2020). About the study as a whole: Samples from collaborators originated in the United States, Italy and Spain and spanned both the acute and convalescent phases of COVID-19. Deeply sampled blood TCRbeta repertoires from subjects exposed to, actively infected with, or recovered from COVID-19 were included in the dataset. The material from the prospective study consisted of cDNA or gDNA derived from T cells, B-cell-depleted T cells, or PBMCs. Where available, HLA class I and class II types were obtained from metadata supplied by the sample provider rather than from assay-based typing. The repertoires were released in a freely available public database intended as a resource for research on the immune response to SARS-CoV-2. Sample metadata almost always included a de-identified subject ID, COVID-19 status, age in years and sex. The samples were drawn from the first 160 participants of the ongoing ImmuneRACE study and from 1,254 subjects provided by 6 global collaborators.

This clone showed up just a few times. What antigen it recognizes has not been identified. Base qualities are not at hand, and no much larger clone is one base apart. TCRbeta CDR3 regions were amplified from genomic DNA using the immunoSEQ Assay, a bias-controlled multiplex PCR. As for how the authors treated the data: The number of nucleated cells in each sample was estimated from the amplification of reference gene primers within the assay. To quantify the absolute abundance of each unique TCRbeta CDR3 rearrangement, sequence reads were collapsed and filtered. For each sample, productive Simpson clonality was calculated by taking the square root of Simpson's diversity index across productive rearrangements. TCRdb mirrors the immuneACCESS table, restricted to in-frame sequences. Some clones are absent from its copies; in checked studies, under half trace to an unresolved V gene, and the reason for the others is unknown. From that table come the V and J calls and clone size; the DNA was used to work out D and trimming. A total of roughly 77,000 clones appear in this sample, about 90% of them only once. Approximately 4.5% of the sample rests with the top ten.

The collaborating institutions used their own protocols to collect whole blood in K2EDTA tubes. For TCRbeta analysis, collaborators shipped samples in one of three forms: frozen whole blood, isolated PBMCs, or DNA extracted from either of those sample types. CDR3 length: 14 amino acids, cysteine to phenylalanine. CDR3 DNA is the only sequence kept; it has 42 bases, read in frame from the first base. Results and caveats for the whole study, not just this receptor: The amount of clinical and demographic metadata varied by source and participant and was provided uncurated.

This clonotype originated in a man aged 50 to 59 with active COVID-19. The rearrangement joined TRBV21-1 to TRBJ2-3; the table gives TRBD2 as D, unverified against the DNA. TRBV21-1 counts as a pseudogene. Material: peripheral blood. The CDR3 loop reads CASRLADPTDTQYF. The sequence in DNA is TGTGCCAGCAGACTAGCGGATCCCACAGATACGCAGTATTTT.